Below, 19 T cell receptor beta chains from the same sample are listed, as sequenced in a study of Tregs in tolerant kidney transplant recipients. Using immunoSEQ multiplex PCR, the repertoire was profiled, and TCRdb retains in-frame clones only, with some absent. The sample includes 55,000 to 75,000 clones, more than 70% of them seen just once. The nonmyeloablative bone marrow transplants came from related graft donors, with transient mixed chimerism. The sample was CD4+ T cells from blood (PBMCs), taken 6 months after the transplant. These receptors were collected from a human patient who received a combined kidney and bone marrow transplant. Some T cells may be graft donor cells.

The chain carries TRBV6-6 and TRBJ2-3; TRBD2 matches at 7 bases. V dropped 7 bases and J dropped 2; count of bases not matched to a gene: 9. Germline-derived CDR1 and CDR2 are MNHNY and SVGAGI (reference sequence). CDR3 size: 15 residues. The CDR3 nucleotides are TGTGCCAGCACTAAAAGACGGGACTACACAGATACGCAGTATTTT. Translated, it gives CASTKRRDYTDTQYF.

V gene TRBV4-3 combines with J gene TRBJ1-3; TRBD1 matches at 7 bases. There are 14 residues in the CDR3. CDR1 is LGHNA and CDR2 is YSLEER in the germline V gene. V lost 3 bases, J lost 8 bases, and 7 bases stayed unmatched. Here the CDR3 reads CASSQRQGRDTIYF. CDR3 nucleotide sequence: TGCGCCAGCAGCCAGAGACAGGGTAGGGACACCATATATTTT.

The chain joins TRBV10-3 to TRBJ1-3; 8 nucleotides agree with TRBD1. The CDR3 has 15 amino acids. The V gene's germline CDR1 is ENHRY and CDR2 SYGVKD. Trimming cost V 6 bases and J 2 bases; bases outside gene matches: 6. The CDR3 sequence: CAISAGGSTGNTIYF. The CDR3 nucleotides read TGTGCCATCAGCGCAGGGGGCTCAACTGGAAACACCATATATTTT.

The V and J genes are TRBV6-8 and TRBJ2-2; the D gene is possibly TRBD1 (6 bases). CDR1 MNHGY and CDR2 SAAAGT come from the germline V gene. The CDR3 has 16 residues. V was pared by 4 bases and J by 5 bases, with 17 bases between. This CDR3 is CASSFSRTARTGELFF. In DNA, the CDR3 is TGTGCCAGCAGTTTTTCAAGGACAGCCCGGACCGGGGAGCTGTTTTTT.

This chain links TRBV6-6 with TRBJ1-2, with a tentative D call TRBD1 (6 bases). The V end lost 2 bases, the J end lost 1 base, and 11 bases lay between the germline ends. Germline values: CDR1 MNHNY, CDR2 SVGAGI (reference sequence). The CDR3 has 15 residues. The chain's CDR3 is CASSYGGHNNYGYTF. CDR3 nucleotides: TGTGCCAGCAGTTACGGGGGACACAATAACTATGGCTACACCTTC.

The J gene is TRBJ1-5, the V gene TRBV5-1; 7 nucleotides agree with TRBD1. With V trimmed by 2 bases and J by 5 bases, 7 bases remained unmatched. The germline V gene encodes CDR1 SGHRS and CDR2 YFSETQ. The CDR3 is 15 amino acids. CDR3 bases: TGCGCCAGCAGCTTACTAGGGGGCGCGGATCAGCCCCAGCATTTT. As protein: CASSLLGGADQPQHF.

The V and J genes are TRBV11-3 and TRBJ2-1, with 10 positions matching TRBD2. Germline-derived CDR1 and CDR2 are SGHNT and YENEEA. The V and J ends lost 1 base and 4 bases, in that order; junction bases with no gene match: 1. There are 15 residues in the CDR3. The CDR3 spells CASSLVSGGYNEQFF. DNA of the CDR3: TGTGCCAGCAGCTTAGTTAGCGGGGGGTACAATGAGCAGTTCTTC.

The genes are TRBV11-2 and TRBJ2-7; D possibly corresponds to TRBD2 (6 bases). With 1 base removed from V and 3 bases from J, the gap between germline ends came to 10 bases. The CDR3 covers 14 residues. Germline lookup yields CDR1 SGHAT and CDR2 FQNNGV. DNA for the CDR3: TGTGCCAGCAGCTTAGTGCGGGGTATCTACGAGCAGTACTTC. Its protein is CASSLVRGIYEQYF.

The chain couples TRBV11-3 to TRBJ2-7, with TRBD1 as a possible D gene (5 bases). Germline CDR1 is SGHNT and CDR2 is YENEEA. This CDR3 is built from 17 residues. V lost 2 bases to trimming and J lost 0 bases, with 17 bases between them. The CDR3 loop is CASSLLPNPQGSYEQYF. The CDR3 DNA sequence: TGTGCCAGCAGCTTACTACCGAATCCCCAGGGCTCCTACGAGCAGTACTTC.

The rearrangement links TRBV25-1 to TRBJ2-5, with D perhaps matching TRBD1 (6 bases). Deletions cut 0 bases from V and 5 bases from J, with 13 bases between. The CDR3 runs 15 residues. The germline V gene has CDR1 MGHDK and CDR2 SYGVNS. In DNA, the CDR3 is TGTGCCAGCAGTGAATATAGAGGGACATTGGAGACCCAGTACTTC. This sequence encodes CASSEYRGTLETQYF.

V and J are TRBV29-1 and TRBJ2-1, with TRBD2 matching 15 bases. CDR1 is SQVTM, CDR2 ANQGSEA, per germline. The trim removed 5 bases at V and 4 bases at J, leaving 3 bases unmatched. The CDR3 loop spans 15 amino acids. The CDR3 loop is CSVRTSGREYNEQFF. The CDR3 nucleotides are TGCAGCGTTCGGACTAGCGGGAGGGAATACAATGAGCAGTTCTTC.

This clone was observed once. Compared with germline, one end of the junction differs, possibly owing to a read error. V and J are TRBV5-1 and TRBJ1-2; 7 positions match TRBD1. CDR1 and CDR2 from the germline V gene are SGHRS and YFSETQ. The CDR3 is 16 residues long. DNA for the CDR3: TGCGCCAGCAGCTTGGTGGCAGGGGGATACCCCTATGACTACACCTTC. Translation gives CASSLVAGGYPYDYTF.

The chain employs TRBV12-5 and TRBJ2-7, with 8 bases that match TRBD2. There are 14 residues in the CDR3. V trimming: 10 bases; J trimming: 3 bases; junction bases outside the gene matches: 11. The germline V gene has CDR1 LGHNT and CDR2 FRNRAP. In DNA form, the CDR3 reads TGTGCTACCGGGAGGGCGGGGGATGACTACGAGCAGTACTTC. Its protein is CATGRAGDDYEQYF.

The chain carries TRBV18 and TRBJ2-1; 14 bases match TRBD2. V shed 5 bases and J 8 bases; nucleotides not matched to a gene: 5. This CDR3 is built from 15 residues. The germline CDR1 and CDR2 sequences are KGHSH and LQKENI. CDR3 in DNA: TGTGCCAGCTCATCGGGACTAGCGGGAGAATATGAGCAGTTCTTC. Translated, it gives CASSSGLAGEYEQFF.

The chain is built from TRBV5-1 and TRBJ2-2; a possible D gene is TRBD1 (5 bases). V dropped 3 bases and J dropped 7 bases, with 16 bases sitting between them. CDR3 length equals 15 residues. Germline V lookup: CDR1 SGHRS, CDR2 YFSETQ. CDR3 bases: TGCGCCAGCAGCTCCCGGCCAGGGCGGATCGGGGAGCTGTTTTTT. Translated: CASSSRPGRIGELFF.

The chain combines TRBV21-1 with TRBJ2-3; TRBD1, the D gene given by the table, was not confirmed from the DNA. TRBV21-1 is assigned pseudogene status. This CDR3 comprises 15 residues. The CDR3 DNA reads as TGTGCCAGCAGCAACCTACGGACAGGGATAGATACGCAGTATTTT. Amino acids: CASSNLRTGIDTQYF.

The gene calls are TRBV18 and TRBJ1-2; 7 bases match TRBD1. The CDR3 is made up of 14 amino acids. Unmatched junction bases numbered 6, after V lost 4 bases and J lost 4 bases. In germline, CDR1 is KGHSH, CDR2 LQKENI. The CDR3 reads CASSLSTGAYGYTF. The CDR3 DNA sequence: TGTGCCAGCTCACTATCAACAGGGGCCTATGGCTACACCTTC.

The gene calls are TRBV7-3 and TRBJ2-4; 10 nucleotides agree with TRBD2. With V trimmed by 0 bases and J by 10 bases, 6 bases remained unmatched. The germline CDR1 and CDR2 sequences are SGHTA and FQGTGA. The length of the CDR3 is 15 residues. CDR3 sequence reads: CASSLTCLAGVIQYF. DNA of the CDR3: TGTGCCAGCAGCTTAACGTGTCTAGCGGGAGTAATTCAGTACTTC.

The CDR3 sequence: CASSLATGGGETQYF. CDR3 DNA: TGTGCCAGCAGCCTGGCAACAGGGGGGGGCGAGACCCAGTACTTC. The chain carries TRBV5-4 and TRBJ2-5; the D gene is possibly TRBD1 (8 bases). This CDR3 has 15 residues. V lost 4 bases to trimming and J lost 5 bases, with 18 bases between them. Germline values: CDR1 SGHNT, CDR2 YYREEE (reference sequence).